These 22 T cell receptor beta chains originate from one sample sequenced in a study of identical twins. One entry per CDR3 protein results from TCRdb running MiXCR on the 5' RACE reads. Here the sample spans some 630,000 distinct CDR3 sequences, 7.1% being singletons. This same sample was also taken into another study, of yellow fever vaccine responses in identical twins.

Sequencing input: PBMCs. The source of these receptors is a woman under 30 in good health.

This clonotype was seen only a few times. V gene TRBV11-1 combines with J gene TRBJ2-6; 8 bases line up with TRBD1. From germline, CDR1 is SGHAT and CDR2 FQDESV (reference sequence). The CDR3 extends over 18 amino acids. V was clipped by 2 bases and J by 0 bases; unmatched bases: 6. The CDR3 sequence: CASSLKGQAYSGANVLTF. Written as DNA, the CDR3 is TGTGCCAGCAGCTTAAAGGGACAGGCCTACTCTGGGGCCAACGTCCTGACTTTC.

This clonotype has ten or more counts. The rearrangement joins TRBV28 to TRBJ1-2, with D unclear. Per germline, CDR1 MDHEN and CDR2 SYDVKM. V lost 1 base and J 2 bases, leaving 5 bases between the germline ends. This CDR3 comprises 13 residues. The CDR3 loop is CASSLSQNYGYTF. The DNA for the CDR3 is TGTGCCAGCAGTTTATCCCAAAACTATGGCTACACCTTC.

This clonotype was recorded a few times. The rearrangement links TRBV3-1 to TRBJ1-6; 8 bases align to TRBD1. Germline V lookup: CDR1 LGHDT, CDR2 YNNKEL (reference sequence). V lost 2 bases to trimming and J lost 6 bases; unmatched junction nucleotides: 3. CDR3 size: 15 residues. The CDR3 nucleotides are TGTGCCAGCAGCCAACGGACAGGGCTTAATTCACCCCTCCACTTT. This translates into CASSQRTGLNSPLHF.

The chain has TRBV20-1 and TRBJ2-1; unclear D gene. The V end lost 7 bases, the J end lost 3 bases, and 10 bases lay between the germline ends. The CDR3 runs to 12 residues. Germline values: CDR1 DFQATT, CDR2 SNEGSKA (reference sequence). The CDR3 region is CSGPALYNEQFF. For the CDR3, the DNA is TGCAGTGGCCCCGCCCTCTACAATGAGCAGTTCTTC.

The J gene is TRBJ2-2, the V gene TRBV12-3 or TRBV12-4; D is perhaps TRBD1 (7 bases). The CDR3 contains 16 residues. V gave up 5 bases and J gave up 4 bases, with 17 bases separating them. The CDR3 protein is CASSPIRGVGTGELFF. CDR3 in DNA: TGTGCCAGCAGTCCGATCAGGGGGGTTGGCACCGGGGAGCTGTTTTTT.

This rearrangement joins TRBV9 to TRBJ2-5; D possibly corresponds to TRBD2 (6 bases). The CDR3 is 15 residues long. Germline V gene lookup returns CDR1 SGDLS and CDR2 YYNGEE. V dropped 4 bases and J dropped 1 base, with 14 bases sitting between them. The CDR3 DNA reads as TGTGCCAGCAGCCCAATAGGAGCGGGCCAAGAGACCCAGTACTTC. Its translation: CASSPIGAGQETQYF.

The chain joins TRBV24-1 to TRBJ2-3, with D perhaps matching TRBD2 (6 bases). This CDR3 region has 15 residues. Germline values: CDR1 KGHDR, CDR2 SFDVKD. V was clipped by 3 bases and J by 2 bases, with 11 bases between them. The chain's CDR3 is CATSDVEGPTDTQYF. The CDR3 DNA reads as TGTGCCACCAGTGATGTGGAGGGTCCCACAGATACGCAGTATTTT.

The chain recombines TRBV28 with TRBJ2-7; D unclear. The V gene lost 6 bases and the J gene lost 0 bases, with 15 bases spanning the gap. This CDR3 is 15 amino acids long. In germline, CDR1 is MDHEN, CDR2 SYDVKM. This CDR3 is CASRSPLENSYEQYV. The DNA of the CDR3 is TGTGCCAGCAGGTCTCCCCTTGAGAACTCCTACGAGCAGTACGTC.

This clonotype has a handful of counts. The CDR3, as DNA: TGTGCCACCAGCAGAGATTCGACAGGGATCTCTGGGGCCAACGTCCTGACTTTC. Encoded protein: CATSRDSTGISGANVLTF. J is TRBJ2-6 and V is TRBV15; 7 bases fit TRBD1. Germline V gives CDR1 LNHNV, CDR2 YYDKDF (reference sequence). CDR3 size: 18 residues. The V gene end was trimmed by 0 bases and the J gene end by 0 bases; junction bases not matched to a gene: 5.

The table lists this clonotype with many counts. This chain joins TRBV2 and TRBJ2-2, with a weak D call TRBD1 (5 bases). This CDR3 region has 12 residues. Looked up from germline, CDR1 is SNHLY and CDR2 is FYNNEI. Trimming left V 7 bases short and J 6 bases short, with 9 bases between. This CDR3 is CASTRVPGELFF. CDR3 DNA sequence: TGTGCCAGCACCAGGGTGCCCGGGGAGCTGTTTTTT.

This sequence joins TRBV3-1 and TRBJ2-1, with 8 bases aligning to TRBD2. Germline V gene lookup returns CDR1 LGHDT and CDR2 YNNKEL (reference sequence). The V and J ends lost 4 bases and 5 bases, in that order; junction bases with no gene match: 7. The CDR3 spans 15 residues. The CDR3 bases are TGTGCCAGCAGCCGGTCGGGAGGGACTAACAATGAGCAGTTCTTC. Its protein is CASSRSGGTNNEQFF.

This clonotype was seen more than once but under ten times. This chain joins TRBV7-9 and TRBJ2-1, with TRBD2 as a possible D gene (6 bases). The germline V and J ends were trimmed by 1 base and 8 bases, with 18 bases remaining between them. Germline CDR1 is SEHNR and CDR2 is FQNEAQ (reference sequence). The CDR3 length is 16 residues. The CDR3 DNA reads TGTGCCAGCAGCTTAGATCTGACTAGACTTGTCGATGAGCAGTTCTTC. Its protein product is CASSLDLTRLVDEQFF.

This clonotype was observed a few times. The chain employs TRBV12-3 or TRBV12-4 and TRBJ1-2; TRBD1 aligns across 7 bases. The CDR3 is 12 residues long. CDR3 residues: CATIQGNYGYTF. CDR3 bases: TGTGCAACAATACAGGGGAACTATGGCTACACCTTC.

There are many counts of this clonotype. The chain links TRBV9 to TRBJ2-1; a possible D gene is TRBD2 (6 bases). Trimming took 0 bases from V and 0 from J, leaving 10 bases between them. Germline CDR1 SGDLS, CDR2 YYNGEE. This CDR3 has 16 residues. CDR3 bases: TGTGCCAGCAGCGTAGCCGGGGGTAGCTCCTACAATGAGCAGTTCTTC. Its protein is CASSVAGGSSYNEQFF.

The chain carries TRBV7-9 and TRBJ2-7; possibly TRBD1 or TRBD2 for D (6 bases each). The germline V and J ends were trimmed by 5 bases and 4 bases, with 24 bases remaining between them. Germline V gene lookup returns CDR1 SEHNR and CDR2 FQNEAQ (reference sequence). The CDR3 is 17 amino acids. This CDR3 reads CASSRSEGRTASYEQYF. In nucleotides, the CDR3 is TGTGCCAGCAGCCGTTCCGAGGGGAGGACAGCCAGTTACGAGCAGTACTTC. Full variable domain (outside the CDR3, taken from reference TRBV7-9 and TRBJ2-7): DTGVSQNPRHKITKRGQNVTFRCDPISEHNRLYWYRQTLGQGPEFLTYFQNEAQLEKSRLLSDRFSAERPKGSFSTLEIQRTEQGDSAMYLCASSRSEGRTASYEQYFGPGTRLTVT.

The gene calls are TRBV14 and TRBJ2-3; D possibly corresponds to TRBD1 (6 bases). Per the germline V gene, CDR1 is SGHDN and CDR2 is FVKESK. This CDR3 region has 15 residues. Trimming left V 1 base short and J 0 bases short, with 8 bases between. The CDR3 is CASSQVGASTDTQYF. CDR3 sequence (DNA): TGTGCCAGCAGCCAAGTGGGGGCTAGCACAGATACGCAGTATTTT.

This clonotype was recorded at least ten times. The CDR3 is CASSQSGGLGGGEQYF. CDR3 DNA: TGTGCCAGCTCCCAAAGCGGGGGTCTCGGAGGTGGCGAGCAGTACTTC. The chain combines TRBV13 with TRBJ2-7; 8 nucleotides align to TRBD2. Germline CDR1 and CDR2: PRHDT and FYEKMQ (reference sequence). The CDR3 loop spans 16 amino acids. Unmatched junction bases numbered 18, after V lost 8 bases and J lost 6 bases.

The chain joins TRBV5-1 to TRBJ2-3; 7 positions match TRBD1. CDR3 length: 15 amino acids. Germline V gene data show CDR1 as SGHRS and CDR2 as YFSETQ. Trimming cost V 3 bases and J 2 bases; bases outside gene matches: 6. CDR3 bases: TGCGCCAGCAGCTCCCGGGACAGTATCACAGATACGCAGTATTTT. This gives the protein CASSSRDSITDTQYF.

The chain links TRBV29-1 to TRBJ2-7; 8 nucleotides agree with TRBD1. After removal of 6 bases from V and 7 bases from J, the junction contained 11 bases not matched to a gene. The CDR3 runs to 13 residues. The germline V gene encodes CDR1 SQVTM and CDR2 ANQGSEA. The CDR3 DNA reads TGCAGCGTAGAACGGACAGGGCTTGAGGAGCAGTACTTC. Translation gives CSVERTGLEEQYF.

This chain uses TRBV5-1 with TRBJ2-5; no firm D call. This CDR3 is built from 14 residues. The V gene's germline CDR1 is SGHRS and CDR2 YFSETQ. With 2 bases removed from V and 2 bases from J, the gap between germline ends came to 10 bases. CDR3 sequence reads: CASSFDTGQETQYF. CDR3 DNA: TGCGCCAGCAGCTTCGACACCGGACAAGAGACCCAGTACTTC.

This clonotype has a count of ten or more. The gene calls are TRBV15 and TRBJ2-1, with TRBD2 as a possible D gene (5 bases). Germline CDR1 LNHNV, CDR2 YYDKDF (reference sequence). CDR3 length equals 13 residues. The V gene lost 3 bases and the J gene lost 8 bases, with 11 bases spanning the gap. CDR3 nucleotide sequence: TGTGCCACCAGCAGTTGGGAGAGGGATGAGCAGTTCTTC. It yields the protein CATSSWERDEQFF. Full variable domain (missing parts from reference TRBV15 and TRBJ2-1): DAMVIQNPRYQVTQFGKPVTLSCSQTLNHNVMYWYQQKSSQAPKLLFHYYDKDFNNEADTPDNFQSRRPNTSFCFLDIRSPGLGDTAMYLCATSSWERDEQFFGPGTRLTVL.

This clonotype was seen only a few times. This chain links TRBV5-1 with TRBJ2-5; TRBD2 matches 7 bases. Germline assignment: CDR1 SGHRS and CDR2 YFSETQ. The CDR3 extends over 15 amino acids. Germline trimming cut 0 bases from V and 1 base from J; bases unmatched to any gene: 3. The CDR3 sequence is CASSLDGRRQETQYF. As DNA, the CDR3 is TGCGCCAGCAGCTTGGACGGGAGGCGCCAAGAGACCCAGTACTTC.